These 19 T cell receptor beta chains share one sample of origin, sequenced in a study of T-cell memory formation after mild COVID-19. Each CDR3 protein is one row after TCRdb ran MiXCR on the 5' RACE reads. The sample gives 360,000 or so distinct CDR3 sequences, around 28% of which show up once; approximately 15% is in the top ten. The sample taken for sequencing was PBMCs or a T cell subset sorted from them (not recorded which). The receptors shown here come from an adult woman who had mild COVID-19 (a few samples of this study predate the infection). Cell type and time point are not known.

The CDR3 sequence: CASGLAGVNTGELFF. In DNA, the CDR3 is TGTGCCTCGGGGCTAGCGGGAGTGAACACCGGGGAGCTGTTTTTT. The chain has TRBV7-9 and TRBJ2-2, with TRBD2 matching 10 bases. Germline V gene data show CDR1 as SEHNR and CDR2 as FQNEAQ (reference sequence). The ends lost 11 bases at V and 1 base at J; junction bases unmatched: 7. This CDR3 contains 15 residues.

V and J are TRBV7-3 and TRBJ2-1, with TRBD1 matching over 8 bases. CDR3 size: 12 residues. From germline, CDR1 is SGHTA and CDR2 FQGTGA. Germline trimming cut 5 bases from V and 11 bases from J; bases unmatched to any gene: 5. The DNA for the CDR3 is TGTGCCAGCAGCGGACGGACAGGGAAGCAGTTCTTC. Encoded protein: CASSGRTGKQFF.

This clonotype turned up a few times. The gene calls are TRBV7-2 and TRBJ2-4, with 9 bases lining up with TRBD2. The CDR3 sequence is 14 residues long. Germline CDR1 is SGHTA and CDR2 is FQGNSA. After removal of 5 bases from V and 7 bases from J, the junction contained 6 bases not matched to a gene. CDR3 DNA sequence: TGTGCCAGCAGCCCTTTAGCGGGAGTCAACATTCAGTACTTC. Residues: CASSPLAGVNIQYF.

V is TRBV12-3 or TRBV12-4 and J is TRBJ2-5; a possible D gene is TRBD2 (6 bases). The V and J ends lost 6 bases and 5 bases respectively, with 19 bases between them. CDR3 length: 15 residues. The CDR3, as DNA: TGTGCCAGCAGACCCAGCGGCGGGACTCGGGAGACCCAGTACTTC. The encoded protein is CASRPSGGTRETQYF.

This clonotype appeared many times. This chain uses TRBV5-1 with TRBJ1-6; maybe TRBD1 (5 bases). Deletions cut 2 bases from V and 2 bases from J, with 11 bases between. This CDR3 contains 16 residues. Germline CDR1 SGHRS, CDR2 YFSETQ. The CDR3 DNA reads as TGCGCCAGCAGCTTCAGGGTAGGGGCCTATAATTCACCCCTCCACTTT. Its protein product is CASSFRVGAYNSPLHF.

J is TRBJ2-4 and V is TRBV5-1, with 16 bases fitting TRBD2. The CDR3 length is 15 residues. Germline V gives CDR1 SGHRS, CDR2 YFSETQ. V lost 4 bases, J lost 9 bases, and 4 bases stayed unmatched. In nucleotides, the CDR3 is TGCGCCAGCAGCGAGGGACTAGCGGGAGGGGTCATTCAGTACTTC. Protein: CASSEGLAGGVIQYF.

The chain carries TRBV7-9 and TRBJ2-3; the match to TRBD2 covers 14 bases. The CDR3 is 16 amino acids. The germline CDR1 and CDR2 sequences are SEHNR and FQNEAQ (reference sequence). With 5 bases clipped from V and 4 bases from J, the junction kept 5 bases outside the gene matches. Here the CDR3 DNA reads TGTGCCAGCAGCGCGGGACTAGCGGGGGTCGCAGATACGCAGTATTTT. Translating gives CASSAGLAGVADTQYF.

The rearrangement joins TRBV7-2 to TRBJ2-1; the match to TRBD1 covers 7 bases. Trimming at V came to 4 bases and at J to 0 bases, leaving 6 bases not matched to a gene. Germline assignment: CDR1 SGHTA and CDR2 FQGNSA. The CDR3 spans 16 residues. CDR3 sequence: CASSSRQGSSYNEQFF. CDR3 coding DNA: TGTGCCAGCAGCTCAAGACAGGGAAGCTCCTACAATGAGCAGTTCTTC. The full variable domain, completed using reference TRBV7-2 and TRBJ2-1, is GAGVSQSPSNKVTEKGKDVELRCDPISGHTALYWYRQSLGQGLEFLIYFQGNSAPDKSGLPSDRFSAERTGGSVSTLTIQRTQQEDSAVYLCASSSRQGSSYNEQFFGPGTRLTVL.

The V and J genes are TRBV29-1 and TRBJ1-1, with D unresolved. CDR3 size: 17 residues. Germline V gene sequence: CDR1 SQVTM, CDR2 ANQGSEA. V lost 2 bases to trimming and J lost 1 base, with 20 bases between them. The CDR3 spells CSVETFVRAGTNTEAFF. DNA for the CDR3: TGCAGCGTTGAAACCTTTGTGAGGGCAGGAACGAACACTGAAGCTTTCTTT.

This clonotype showed up just a few times. The chain carries TRBV9 and TRBJ1-4, with 9 bases lining up with TRBD1. After removal of 4 bases from V and 10 bases from J, the junction contained 11 bases not matched to a gene. Germline-derived CDR1 and CDR2 are SGDLS and YYNGEE. There are 15 residues in the CDR3. The CDR3 region has the DNA TGTGCCAGCAGCTTCTACGGGACAGGGCAAGGAAAACTGTTTTTT. Its translation: CASSFYGTGQGKLFF. The entire variable domain, with the rest obtained from reference TRBV9 and TRBJ1-4, is as follows: DSGVTQTPKHLITATGQRVTLRCSPRSGDLSVYWYQQSLDQGLQFLIQYYNGEERAKGNILERFSAQQFPDLHSELNLSSLELGDSALYFCASSFYGTGQGKLFFGSGTQLSVL.

The gene calls are TRBV2 and TRBJ2-3, with no clear D. Germline V gives CDR1 SNHLY, CDR2 FYNNEI. Trimming cost V 10 bases and J 0 bases, with 14 bases left between them. The CDR3 consists of 14 residues. This CDR3 reads CANLEARSTDTQYF. DNA for the CDR3: TGTGCCAACCTCGAGGCGCGGAGCACAGATACGCAGTATTTT.

The chain uses TRBV5-1 and TRBJ2-2; 7 bases are shared with TRBD2. This CDR3 is 16 amino acids long. V lost 0 bases to trimming and J lost 5 bases; unmatched junction nucleotides: 7. Germline V CDR1 and CDR2: SGHRS, YFSETQ. The CDR3 here is CASSLVGGGPTGELFF. The CDR3 DNA follows: TGCGCCAGCAGCTTGGTTGGCGGGGGACCGACCGGGGAGCTGTTTTTT.

This clonotype turned up a few times. The chain combines TRBV12-3 or TRBV12-4 with TRBJ2-1; possibly TRBD2 for D (6 bases). V lost 8 bases to trimming and J lost 4 bases, with 24 bases between them. This CDR3 is built from 17 residues. CDR3 residues: CASGGKKHLAHYNEQFF. CDR3 bases: TGTGCCAGCGGGGGGAAAAAACACCTAGCTCATTACAATGAGCAGTTCTTC.

This chain uses TRBV5-6 with TRBJ2-3; D gene unclear. V was clipped by 0 bases and J by 2 bases, with 4 bases between them. The CDR3 totals 13 residues. Germline loops: CDR1 SGHDT, CDR2 YYEEEE. Written as DNA, the CDR3 is TGTGCCAGCAGCTTGGACACCACAGATACGCAGTATTTT. As protein: CASSLDTTDTQYF.

There are many counts of this clonotype. The chain couples TRBV9 to TRBJ2-3, with D possibly matching TRBD2 (5 bases). The germline gives CDR1 SGDLS, CDR2 YYNGEE. The CDR3 spans 13 residues. V gave up 8 bases and J gave up 4 bases, with 14 bases separating them. DNA of the CDR3: TGTGCCAGTACCCAAGGAGGCCCAGATACGCAGTATTTT. It specifies CASTQGGPDTQYF.

The rearrangement links TRBV24-1 to TRBJ1-1; unclear D gene. V gave up 7 bases and J gave up 1 base, with 21 bases separating them. The CDR3 is 17 residues long. Germline-derived CDR1 and CDR2 are KGHDR and SFDVKD. The chain's CDR3 is CATRPRGGTGENTEAFF. In DNA, the CDR3 is TGTGCCACCAGACCCAGAGGAGGCACCGGCGAGAACACTGAAGCTTTCTTT.

This chain joins TRBV5-4 and TRBJ1-1; D remains ambiguous. Germline lookup yields CDR1 SGHNT and CDR2 YYREEE (reference sequence). Trimming took 0 bases from V and 5 from J, leaving 11 bases between them. This CDR3 has 14 amino acids. The CDR3 protein is CASSLAARDTEAFF. For the CDR3, the DNA is TGTGCCAGCAGCTTGGCCGCGAGGGATACTGAAGCTTTCTTT.

V and J are TRBV29-1 and TRBJ2-6; D is perhaps TRBD1 or TRBD2 (5 bases each). Germline-derived CDR1 and CDR2 are SQVTM and ANQGSEA. The CDR3 is made up of 18 amino acids. Trimming cost V 7 bases and J 1 base, with 23 bases left between them. This CDR3 is CSAVLMRGASSGANVLTF. The CDR3 DNA reads TGCAGCGCGGTCCTAATGAGAGGGGCTTCGTCTGGGGCCAACGTCCTGACTTTC.

The rearrangement links TRBV5-6 to TRBJ2-5; 14 bases are shared with TRBD2. This CDR3 contains 17 residues. Germline V CDR1 and CDR2: SGHDT, YYEEEE. With 4 bases clipped from V and 1 base from J, the junction kept 6 bases outside the gene matches. In nucleotides, the CDR3 is TGTGCCAGCAGCGGAGGAGGACTAGCGGGAGGCCAAGAGACCCAGTACTTC. This sequence encodes CASSGGGLAGGQETQYF. Full variable domain (rest looked up from reference TRBV5-6 and TRBJ2-5): DAGVTQSPTHLIKTRGQQVTLRCSPKSGHDTVSWYQQALGQGPQFIFQYYEEEERQRGNFPDRFSGHQFPNYSSELNVNALLLGDSALYLCASSGGGLAGGQETQYFGPGTRLLVL.